The source of this T cell receptor (beta chain) is a study of blood T cell repertoires in COVID-19 (dated by TCRdb to about 2020). For the wider study: Samples from collaborators originated in the United States, Italy and Spain and spanned both the acute and convalescent phases of COVID-19. The material from the prospective study consisted of cDNA or gDNA derived from T cells, B-cell-depleted T cells, or PBMCs. The repertoires were released in a freely available public database meant as a resource for research on the immune response to SARS-CoV-2. The samples were drawn from the first 160 participants of the ongoing ImmuneRACE study and from 950 to 1,500 subjects provided by 6 global collaborators. Nearly every sample came with metadata listing a de-identified subject ID, COVID-19 status, age in years and sex. The dataset comprised deeply sampled blood TCRbeta repertoires from subjects exposed to, actively infected with, or recovered from COVID-19. Where HLA class I and class II types were available, the types were taken from metadata supplied by the sample provider, not from assay-based typing.

From the germline V gene, CDR1 is MRHNA and CDR2 is SNTAGT. Trimming takes 3 bases from V and 4 bases from J, and the germline ends sit 6 bases apart. The CDR3, cysteine through phenylalanine, is 13 amino acids long. The entry retains the CDR3 DNA only, 39 bases that are in frame from base 1. Details on this clone: Its binding antigen is unknown. One base away there is no much larger clone; base qualities are not given.

What the work shows at the level of the full study, not this receptor alone: The quantity of clinical and demographic metadata differed by source and by participant and was supplied without curation.

The immunoSEQ Assay, a bias-controlled multiplex PCR, was used to amplify TCRbeta CDR3 regions from genomic DNA. In the authors' own workflow: The number of nucleated cells in each sample was estimated by amplification of reference gene primers within the assay. To quantify the absolute abundance of each unique TCRbeta CDR3 rearrangement, sequence reads were collapsed and filtered. For each sample, productive Simpson clonality was calculated as the square root of Simpson's diversity index across productive rearrangements. TCRdb re-hosts the immuneACCESS table, in-frame sequences only. Its copies lack some clones; in the studies checked, an unresolved V gene accounts for under half of them, and the cause for the rest is not known. The V and J calls and clone size were taken over from that table, and D and trimming were inferred from the DNA. Here the sample has some 200,000 clones; about four fifths occur a single time. The ten largest account for 9.5% to 12% of the sample.

One collaborating source in Seattle enrolled patients during active infection and followed them longitudinally through the course of disease. The collaborating institutions used their own protocols to collect whole blood in K2EDTA tubes. For TCRbeta analysis, collaborators shipped samples in one of three forms: frozen whole blood, isolated PBMCs, or DNA extracted from either of those sample types. The sequenced sample consisted of peripheral blood. This clonotype was sampled from a woman aged 40 to 49 with COVID-19, enrolled during active disease. The sequence is built from TRBV6-4 and TRBJ2-2, with a weak D call of TRBD2 (5 bases match). The base sequence is TGTGCCAGCAGTGAGGGAGTCACCGGGGAGCTGTTTTTT. Its translation is CASSEGVTGELFF.